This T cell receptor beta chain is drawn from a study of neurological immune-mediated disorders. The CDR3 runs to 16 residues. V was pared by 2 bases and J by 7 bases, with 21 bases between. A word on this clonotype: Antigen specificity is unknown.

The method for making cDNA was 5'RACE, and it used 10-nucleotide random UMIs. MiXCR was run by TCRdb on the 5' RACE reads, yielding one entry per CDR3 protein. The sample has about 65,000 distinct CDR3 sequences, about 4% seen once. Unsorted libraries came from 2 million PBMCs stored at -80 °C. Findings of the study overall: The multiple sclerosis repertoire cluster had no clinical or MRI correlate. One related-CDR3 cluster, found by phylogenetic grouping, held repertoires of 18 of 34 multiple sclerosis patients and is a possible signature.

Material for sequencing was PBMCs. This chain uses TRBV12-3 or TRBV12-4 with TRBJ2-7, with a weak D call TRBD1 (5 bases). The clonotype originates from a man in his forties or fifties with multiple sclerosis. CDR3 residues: CASSLRVAGFTEEQYF. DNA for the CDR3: TGTGCCAGCAGTTTAAGAGTGGCAGGGTTCACCGAAGAGCAGTACTTC.